These T cell receptor beta chains were read from a single sample in a study of early T cells in non-severe SARS-CoV-2 infection. TCRdb reanalysed the 5' RACE reads using MiXCR and keeps one entry per CDR3 protein. Of about 68,000 distinct CDR3 sequences listed, roughly a tenth are singletons. Sequenced sample: whole blood. The receptor source for this set is an adult who was a healthcare worker with PCR-confirmed SARS-CoV-2 infection or an uninfected control (not recorded which). Each CDR3 is given with its conserved first and last residue. D genes are given only for firm matches. Not all rows give a size; the values are once, few, many and, for expanded clones, a class.

CDR3 protein: CASSGGGQRRGKNIQYF; CDR3 DNA: TGTGCCAGCAGTGGGGGGGGGCAGCGGAGGGGGAAAAACATTCAGTACTTC; J gene: TRBJ2-4; D gene: .; V gene: TRBV6-1; clone size: .
CDR3 protein: CASSLTRQRIYNEQFF; CDR3 DNA: TGTGCCAGCAGCTTAACTAGACAGAGAATTTACAATGAGCAGTTCTTC; J gene: TRBJ2-1; D gene: .; V gene: TRBV7-3; clone size: many
CDR3 protein: CASSYSKRVQFF; CDR3 DNA: TGTGCCAGCAGTTACTCGAAAAGAGTGCAGTTCTTC; J gene: TRBJ2-1; D gene: .; V gene: TRBV6-2/TRBV6-3; clone size: .
CDR3 protein: CASKGRGYEKLFF; CDR3 DNA: TGTGCCAGCAAGGGCAGGGGATATGAAAAACTGTTTTTT; J gene: TRBJ1-4; D gene: .; V gene: TRBV2; clone size: many
CDR3 protein: CAWGRGQGIPDTQYF; CDR3 DNA: TGTGCCTGGGGAAGAGGACAGGGAATTCCAGATACGCAGTATTTT; J gene: TRBJ2-3; D gene: TRBD1; V gene: TRBV30; clone size: .
CDR3 protein: CASSVRISPGYNEQFF; CDR3 DNA: TGCGCCAGCAGTGTCCGAATTTCTCCCGGTTACAATGAGCAGTTCTTC; J gene: TRBJ2-1; D gene: .; V gene: TRBV10-1; clone size: .
CDR3 protein: CASSLDLETQYF; CDR3 DNA: TGCGCCAGCAGCTTGGACCTAGAGACCCAGTACTTC; J gene: TRBJ2-5; D gene: .; V gene: TRBV5-1; clone size: few
CDR3 protein: CASSFQRGGTQYF; CDR3 DNA: TGTGCCAGCAGTTTTCAGCGGGGAGGGACCCAGTACTTC; J gene: TRBJ2-5; D gene: TRBD2; V gene: TRBV28; clone size: many
CDR3 protein: CSVQTGTDYNEQFF; CDR3 DNA: TGCAGCGTACAGACCGGGACAGACTACAATGAGCAGTTCTTC; J gene: TRBJ2-1; D gene: TRBD1; V gene: TRBV29-1; clone size: few
CDR3 protein: CSVVGTPSLGDTEAFF; CDR3 DNA: TGCAGTGTCGTAGGGACACCAAGTCTTGGGGACACTGAAGCTTTCTTT; J gene: TRBJ1-1; D gene: .; V gene: TRBV20-1; clone size: .
CDR3 protein: CASWRNEQYF; CDR3 DNA: TGTGCCAGTTGGAGGAACGAGCAGTACTTC; J gene: TRBJ2-7; D gene: .; V gene: TRBV21-1; clone size: many
CDR3 protein: CSVKGGIYEQYF; CDR3 DNA: TGCAGTGTTAAGGGGGGGATCTACGAGCAGTACTTC; J gene: TRBJ2-7; D gene: .; V gene: TRBV20-1; clone size: .
CDR3 protein: CASSLEVASGSTDTQYF; CDR3 DNA: TGTGCCAGCAGTCTCGAGGTGGCTAGCGGGAGCACAGATACGCAGTATTTT; J gene: TRBJ2-3; D gene: TRBD2; V gene: TRBV2; clone size: few
CDR3 protein: CASSVGRANTGELFF; CDR3 DNA: TGTGCCAGCAGTGTAGGCAGAGCGAACACCGGGGAGCTGTTTTTT; J gene: TRBJ2-2; D gene: .; V gene: TRBV2; clone size: .
CDR3 protein: CASSYGQGNSPLHF; CDR3 DNA: TGCGCCAGCAGCTATGGACAGGGGAATTCACCCCTCCACTTT; J gene: TRBJ1-6; D gene: TRBD1; V gene: TRBV5-1; clone size: .
CDR3 protein: CSAWLTGGTGELFF; CDR3 DNA: TGCAGTGCTTGGCTGACAGGGGGCACCGGGGAGCTGTTTTTT; J gene: TRBJ2-2; D gene: TRBD1; V gene: TRBV20-1; clone size: .
CDR3 protein: CASSAGDREQAFF; CDR3 DNA: TGTGCCAGCAGCGCCGGGGACCGCGAACAAGCTTTCTTT; J gene: TRBJ1-1; D gene: .; V gene: TRBV9; clone size: .
CDR3 protein: CASSNGTGPYEQYF; CDR3 DNA: TGTGCCAGCAGCAATGGGACAGGTCCCTACGAGCAGTACTTC; J gene: TRBJ2-7; D gene: .; V gene: TRBV21-1; clone size: few
CDR3 protein: CASRPAGGPYEQYF; CDR3 DNA: TGTGCCAGTAGACCAGCGGGAGGGCCCTACGAGCAGTACTTC; J gene: TRBJ2-7; D gene: TRBD2; V gene: TRBV28; clone size: .
CDR3 protein: CSAILPGKQTQYF; CDR3 DNA: TGCAGTGCTATTCTTCCCGGGAAGCAGACCCAGTACTTC; J gene: TRBJ2-5; D gene: .; V gene: TRBV20-1; clone size: few
CDR3 protein: CSVAWETQYF; CDR3 DNA: TGCAGCGTTGCTTGGGAGACCCAGTACTTC; J gene: TRBJ2-5; D gene: .; V gene: TRBV29-1; clone size: few
CDR3 protein: CASSLGGSKSDTQYF; CDR3 DNA: TGTGCCAGCAGCTTAGGTGGGAGCAAGTCAGATACGCAGTATTTT; J gene: TRBJ2-3; D gene: .; V gene: TRBV7-9; clone size: few
CDR3 protein: CASNLLGGDTQYF; CDR3 DNA: TGTGCCAGCAACCTGCTTGGGGGGGATACGCAGTATTTT; J gene: TRBJ2-3; D gene: .; V gene: TRBV9; clone size: few
CDR3 protein: CASSLEGTYNEQFF; CDR3 DNA: TGTGCCAGCAGCCTAGAGGGGACCTACAATGAGCAGTTCTTC; J gene: TRBJ2-1; D gene: .; V gene: TRBV5-6; clone size: .
CDR3 protein: CASSQGLGTDTQYF; CDR3 DNA: TGTGCCAGCAGTCAGGGACTAGGCACAGATACGCAGTATTTT; J gene: TRBJ2-3; D gene: TRBD2; V gene: TRBV27; clone size: many
CDR3 protein: CASSGGSSYNEQFF; CDR3 DNA: TGTGCCAGCAGTGGGGGGAGCTCCTACAATGAGCAGTTCTTC; J gene: TRBJ2-1; D gene: .; V gene: TRBV6-2/TRBV6-3; clone size: few
CDR3 protein: CASSAGTGGSGTEAFF; CDR3 DNA: TGTGCCAGCAGCGCTGGGACAGGGGGGAGTGGCACTGAAGCTTTCTTT; J gene: TRBJ1-1; D gene: TRBD1; V gene: TRBV11-2; clone size: once
CDR3 protein: CASSQVAGGSNEQFF; CDR3 DNA: TGTGCCAGCAGCCAAGTTGCGGGAGGTAGCAATGAGCAGTTCTTC; J gene: TRBJ2-1; D gene: TRBD2; V gene: TRBV3-1; clone size: few
CDR3 protein: CASSTYRGTEAFF; CDR3 DNA: TGTGCCAGCAGTACTTACAGGGGCACTGAAGCTTTCTTT; J gene: TRBJ1-1; D gene: TRBD1; V gene: TRBV7-9; clone size: .
CDR3 protein: CASTRAGSSYEQYF; CDR3 DNA: TGTGCCAGCACCCGGGCCGGGTCCTCCTACGAGCAGTACTTC; J gene: TRBJ2-7; D gene: .; V gene: TRBV6-5; clone size: few
CDR3 protein: CASRSGETQYF; CDR3 DNA: TGTGCCAGCAGGTCAGGAGAGACCCAGTACTTC; J gene: TRBJ2-5; D gene: .; V gene: TRBV28; clone size: .
CDR3 protein: CASSPGPGEQFF; CDR3 DNA: TGTGCCAGCAGTCCGGGGCCCGGTGAGCAGTTCTTC; J gene: TRBJ2-1; D gene: .; V gene: TRBV12-3/TRBV12-4; clone size: few
CDR3 protein: CASSRSGSYEQYF; CDR3 DNA: TGTGCCAGCAGCCGAAGCGGGAGTTACGAGCAGTACTTC; J gene: TRBJ2-7; D gene: TRBD2; V gene: TRBV3-1; clone size: few
CDR3 protein: CASSPQGSNEKLFF; CDR3 DNA: TGTGCCAGCTCGCCGCAGGGGAGCAATGAAAAACTGTTTTTT; J gene: TRBJ1-4; D gene: .; V gene: TRBV18; clone size: many
CDR3 protein: CATSRDPNRGREFF; CDR3 DNA: TGTGCCACCAGCAGAGATCCCAACAGGGGGAGGGAGTTCTTC; J gene: TRBJ2-1; D gene: .; V gene: TRBV15; clone size: .
CDR3 protein: CASNRQQGEQYF; CDR3 DNA: TGTGCCAGCAACAGGCAACAGGGCGAGCAGTACTTC; J gene: TRBJ2-7; D gene: .; V gene: TRBV25-1; clone size: few
CDR3 protein: CASSSELQGADTEAFF; CDR3 DNA: TGTGCCAGCAGCTCCGAATTACAGGGGGCTGACACTGAAGCTTTCTTT; J gene: TRBJ1-1; D gene: TRBD1; V gene: TRBV11-2; clone size: .
CDR3 protein: CASSKRGVRQPQHF; CDR3 DNA: TGTGCCAGCAGCAAAAGGGGGGTCCGTCAGCCCCAGCATTTT; J gene: TRBJ1-5; D gene: .; V gene: TRBV12-3/TRBV12-4; clone size: many
CDR3 protein: CASSLFSNEQFF; CDR3 DNA: TGTGCCAGCAGCTTATTCTCAAATGAGCAGTTCTTC; J gene: TRBJ2-1; D gene: .; V gene: TRBV7-2; clone size: few
CDR3 protein: CASRYTSGNTIYF; CDR3 DNA: TGTGCCAGCAGATATACCTCTGGAAACACCATATATTTT; J gene: TRBJ1-3; D gene: .; V gene: TRBV6-5; clone size: .
CDR3 protein: CASRPGTVAYEQYF; CDR3 DNA: TGTGCCAGCAGACCTGGGACGGTAGCCTACGAGCAGTACTTC; J gene: TRBJ2-7; D gene: .; V gene: TRBV6-2/TRBV6-3; clone size: many
CDR3 protein: CASSLTRRADEQYF; CDR3 DNA: TGTGCCAGCAGTCTCACTAGGAGGGCTGACGAGCAGTACTTC; J gene: TRBJ2-7; D gene: .; V gene: TRBV28; clone size: few
CDR3 protein: CASSLEGESPLHF; CDR3 DNA: TGTGCCAGCAGCTTAGAGGGGGAGTCACCCCTCCACTTT; J gene: TRBJ1-6; D gene: .; V gene: TRBV7-9; clone size: .
CDR3 protein: CSARASKGYGQPQHF; CDR3 DNA: TGCAGTGCTAGAGCCAGCAAGGGGTATGGTCAGCCCCAGCATTTT; J gene: TRBJ1-5; D gene: .; V gene: TRBV20-1; clone size: .
CDR3 protein: CASSLFAGGPYEQYF; CDR3 DNA: TGTGCCAGCAGTTTATTCGCGGGAGGGCCCTACGAGCAGTACTTC; J gene: TRBJ2-7; D gene: TRBD2; V gene: TRBV28; clone size: few
CDR3 protein: CASSPRSGRLLYEQYF; CDR3 DNA: TGTGCCAGCAGTCCGCGGAGCGGGAGGTTGCTCTACGAGCAGTACTTC; J gene: TRBJ2-7; D gene: TRBD2; V gene: TRBV6-1; clone size: .
CDR3 protein: CASSLTAANTEAFF; CDR3 DNA: TGTGCCAGCAGTTTGACCGCCGCGAACACTGAAGCTTTCTTT; J gene: TRBJ1-1; D gene: .; V gene: TRBV28; clone size: .
CDR3 protein: CASTSNYNSPLHF; CDR3 DNA: TGTGCCAGCACTTCTAATTATAATTCACCCCTCCACTTT; J gene: TRBJ1-6; D gene: .; V gene: TRBV12-3/TRBV12-4; clone size: once
CDR3 protein: CASSLAQGGNTIYF; CDR3 DNA: TGTGCCAGCAGTTTAGCACAGGGTGGAAACACCATATATTTT; J gene: TRBJ1-3; D gene: .; V gene: TRBV12-3/TRBV12-4; clone size: many
CDR3 protein: CASSRGFGGELFF; CDR3 DNA: TGTGCCAGCAGCCGGGGCTTTGGGGGGGAGCTGTTTTTT; J gene: TRBJ2-2; D gene: .; V gene: TRBV28; clone size: many
CDR3 protein: CASSDPGDEQYF; CDR3 DNA: TGTGCCAGCAGTGACCCAGGGGACGAGCAGTACTTC; J gene: TRBJ2-7; D gene: .; V gene: TRBV12-3/TRBV12-4; clone size: many
CDR3 protein: CASSGSVSGAYNEQFF; CDR3 DNA: TGTGCCAGCAGCGGATCCGTGAGCGGGGCCTACAATGAGCAGTTCTTC; J gene: TRBJ2-1; D gene: TRBD2; V gene: TRBV7-2; clone size: .